The following is a TCR beta chain sequence with its context. What it recognizes is unknown. The sample originates from a study of follicular helper T cells after annual influenza vaccination. Looking at the study overall: Across the 2013-2014, 2014-2015 and 2015-2016 vaccination seasons, some subjects were resampled. Study-level points and caveats: Successive annual vaccinations recalled a recurrent oligoclonal ICOS+CD38+ cTfh response with influenza-specific clonotypes.

Trimming took 3 bases from V and 7 from J, leaving 16 bases between them. CDR1 is MNHNS, CDR2 SASEGT, per germline. This CDR3 has 15 amino acids. Time point here: 2015-2016 season, pre-vaccination. Community-dwelling subjects without influenza vaccination in the prior 6 months were enrolled. The data were produced by immunoSEQ multiplex PCR, yet TCRdb's version contains in-frame clones alone and is incomplete. The sample records 85 to 120 clones, about 85% being singletons. The chain is built from TRBV6-1 and TRBJ1-5, with D perhaps matching TRBD1 (6 bases). This TCR came from an adult who received the influenza vaccine. The specimen was CXCR5+ CD38+ circulating T follicular helper cells from blood, collected on the day of influenza vaccination. Subset meaning: circulating Tfh, non-naive CD4+CXCR5+PD-1+ (ICOS+CD38+ or ICOS-CD38-). The DNA of the CDR3 is TGTGCCAGCAGTGATAGTTTAGGGGGTGGGCAGCCCCAGCATTTT. It specifies CASSDSLGGGQPQHF.